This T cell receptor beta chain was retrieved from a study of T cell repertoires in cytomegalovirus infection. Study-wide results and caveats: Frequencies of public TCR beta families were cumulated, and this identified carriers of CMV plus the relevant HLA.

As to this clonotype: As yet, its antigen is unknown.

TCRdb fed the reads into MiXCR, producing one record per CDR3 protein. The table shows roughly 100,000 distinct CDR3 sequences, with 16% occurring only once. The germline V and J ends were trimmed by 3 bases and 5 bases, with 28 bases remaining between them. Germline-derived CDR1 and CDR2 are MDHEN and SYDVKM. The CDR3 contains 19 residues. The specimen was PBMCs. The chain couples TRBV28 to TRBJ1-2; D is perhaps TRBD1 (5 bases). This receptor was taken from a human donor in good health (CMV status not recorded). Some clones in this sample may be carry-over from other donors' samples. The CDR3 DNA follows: TGTGCCAGCAGTTTTTTTTATTTTAAGGCGACAAGGGGTAGTTATGGCTACACCTTC. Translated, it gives CASSFFYFKATRGSYGYTF.